This TCR beta chain was identified during a study of shared clonotypes between healthy human individuals. Germline CDR1 is MNHEY and CDR2 is SVGAGI. The length of the CDR3 is 15 residues. V trimming: 5 bases; J trimming: 2 bases; junction bases outside the gene matches: 1. Some clones are missing from TCRdb's copy, which holds only in-frame ones; the method was immunoSEQ multiplex PCR. The data hold around 1.1 million clones, with around three quarters observed a single time. This chain joins TRBV6-5 and TRBJ2-1, with 12 positions matching TRBD2. This sequence originates from a man aged 18 to 29 in good health. Some clones in this sample may be carry-over from other donors' samples. The sequenced sample consisted of memory CD4+ T cells from PBMCs. The subset was: CD45RA-negative fraction. The CDR3 DNA sequence: TGTGCCAGCAGTCGGACTAGCGGGACCTACAATGAGCAGTTCTTC. It specifies CASSRTSGTYNEQFF.